Sequencing of this TCR beta chain was carried out in a study of post-analysis software for immune sequencing data. Study as a whole: Patients with relapsing-remitting, secondary progressive and progressive-relapsing multiple sclerosis courses were all represented. Broader study findings: Multiple sclerosis patients had significantly lower normalized Chao1 diversity than controls. Controls had lower frequencies than patients of roughly five TRBV segments, which included TRBV5-6, TRBV5-1 and TRBV20-1.

Researchers reported that TCR beta cDNA libraries carried unique molecular identifiers. With roughly 1 to 10 million T cells as the source, some 500,000 cDNA molecules resulted. A single record per CDR3 protein comes from TCRdb applying MiXCR to the PCR reads. This sample has about 400,000 distinct CDR3 sequences, with less than 40% found just once. CDR1 MGHRA and CDR2 YSYEKL come from the germline V gene. V was pared by 0 bases and J by 2 bases, with 11 bases between. This CDR3 region has 15 residues. Only a few counts were recorded for this clonotype. Its specificity is unknown. The chain joins TRBV4-1 to TRBJ2-7; D is ambiguous. This sequence originates from a girl aged 10 to 17 with multiple sclerosis. Sequenced material: blood. In nucleotides, the CDR3 is TGCGCCAGCAGCCAAGATCATGGGGTAACCTACGAGCAGTACTTC. Translation: CASSQDHGVTYEQYF.